The 23 T cell receptor beta chains in this list originate from one sample, sequenced in a study of blood T cell repertoires in COVID-19. The table came from immunoSEQ multiplex PCR; TCRdb's copy has only in-frame clones and leaves some out. The sample carries approximately 440,000 clones, 75% to 90% recorded once. The sequencing input was PBMCs or T cells enriched from blood (not recorded which). Source of these receptors: a woman younger than 30 who had recovered from COVID-19.

The chain has TRBV5-1 and TRBJ2-3; 7 bases are a match to TRBD1. The CDR3 length is 14 residues. V was clipped by 2 bases and J by 6 bases; unmatched bases: 6. Germline V gives CDR1 SGHRS, CDR2 YFSETQ. DNA of the CDR3: TGCGCCAGCAGCTTCCCGACAGGGCAGGATACGCAGTATTTT. As protein: CASSFPTGQDTQYF.

This sequence joins TRBV30 and TRBJ2-1; D is undetermined. The length of the CDR3 is 12 residues. The V and J ends lost 2 bases and 5 bases respectively, with 7 bases between them. Germline-derived CDR1 and CDR2 are GTSNPN and SVGIG (reference sequence). CDR3: CAWSTVNNEQFF. The CDR3 region has the DNA TGTGCCTGGAGTACAGTGAACAATGAGCAGTTCTTC.

This clone was seen a handful of times. J is TRBJ2-7 and V is TRBV2, with 9 bases identical to TRBD1. The CDR3 length is 16 residues. Germline V gives CDR1 SNHLY, CDR2 FYNNEI. V gave up 6 bases and J gave up 0 bases; unmatched junction bases: 9. CDR3 loop: CASRRRRQGDSYEQYF. DNA for the CDR3: TGTGCCAGCAGAAGACGAAGACAGGGGGACTCCTACGAGCAGTACTTC. Supplemented by reference TRBV2 and TRBJ2-7, the full variable domain reads EPEVTQTPSHQVTQMGQEVILRCVPISNHLYFYWYRQILGQKVEFLVSFYNNEISEKSEIFDDQFSVERPDGSNFTLKIRSTKLEDSAMYFCASRRRRQGDSYEQYFGPGTRLTVT.

This rearrangement joins TRBV10-3 to TRBJ2-3; TRBD2 is a possible D gene (6 bases). CDR3 length: 13 amino acids. The V gene's germline CDR1 is ENHRY and CDR2 SYGVKD. Deletions cut 6 bases from V and 6 bases from J, with 13 bases between. Here the CDR3 DNA reads TGTGCCATCAGGGAGGGATTGGAGGATACGCAGTATTTT. Its protein product is CAIREGLEDTQYF.

This clone came up a few times. This chain joins TRBV30 and TRBJ1-1; 11 bases agree with TRBD1. Germline V CDR1 and CDR2: GTSNPN, SVGIG (reference sequence). This CDR3 region has 14 residues. With V trimmed by 1 base and J by 5 bases, 3 bases remained unmatched. The CDR3 DNA follows: TGTGCCTGGAGTGGGGACAGGGGGGGTACTGAAGCTTTCTTT. Translating it yields CAWSGDRGGTEAFF.

This clone was observed once. V usage is TRBV7-2 and J usage is TRBJ1-2; TRBD1 matches at 8 bases. Germline-derived CDR1 and CDR2 are SGHTA and FQGNSA. V gave up 5 bases and J gave up 5 bases; unmatched junction bases: 7. The CDR3 is 14 amino acids. The CDR3 DNA follows: TGTGCCAGCAGCCCCCCCGGGACAGGTTATGGCTACACCTTC. It translates to CASSPPGTGYGYTF.

The chain couples TRBV11-2 to TRBJ2-7; TRBD1 matches 7 bases. Germline CDR1 and CDR2: SGHAT and FQNNGV. The CDR3 extends over 15 amino acids. The J segment lost 3 bases and the V segment lost 5 bases, leaving 10 bases of the junction unmatched. CDR3 loop: CASSPMGTAYYEQYF. The DNA for the CDR3 is TGTGCCAGCAGCCCCATGGGGACAGCGTACTACGAGCAGTACTTC.

This sequence joins TRBV7-3 and TRBJ2-7; 8 nucleotides line up with TRBD1. Germline values: CDR1 SGHTA, CDR2 FQGTGA. CDR3 size: 13 residues. The V gene end was trimmed by 5 bases and the J gene end by 5 bases; junction bases not matched to a gene: 5. DNA of the CDR3: TGTGCCAGCAGCATTGACAGGGGCAACGAGCAGTACTTC. Its translation: CASSIDRGNEQYF.

This clone appeared a single time. The chain uses TRBV3-1 (or the pseudogene TRBV3-2) and TRBJ1-2; no reliable D call. CDR1 is LGHDT, CDR2 YNNKEL, per germline (reference sequence). This CDR3 is 14 amino acids long. Trimming left V 1 base short and J 4 bases short, with 10 bases between. The CDR3: CASSQGHSRYGYTF. The CDR3 nucleotides are TGTGCCAGCAGCCAAGGACATAGTCGCTATGGCTACACCTTC.

CDR3: CASSSYGAVLSYNEQFF. The CDR3 nucleotides are TGTGCCAGCAGCTCTTACGGAGCGGTTCTCTCCTACAATGAGCAGTTCTTC. The chain uses TRBV5-4 and TRBJ2-1, with D maybe TRBD2 (5 bases). Trimming took off 3 bases at V and 0 bases at J, with 16 bases between the two ends. The CDR3 has 17 residues. Looked up from germline, CDR1 is SGHNT and CDR2 is YYREEE (reference sequence). The full variable domain, rest sourced from reference TRBV5-4 and TRBJ2-1, is ETGVTQSPTHLIKTRGQQVTLRCSSQSGHNTVSWYQQALGQGPQFIFQYYREEENGRGNFPPRFSGLQFPNYSSELNVNALELDDSALYLCASSSYGAVLSYNEQFFGPGTRLTVL.

The V gene is TRBV11-2, the J gene TRBJ1-2; D may be TRBD1 (6 bases). Trimming removed 3 bases at V and 5 bases at J, with 10 bases between. Germline-derived CDR1 and CDR2 are SGHAT and FQNNGV. The CDR3 has 13 residues. The CDR3: CASSFDRFYGYTF. In DNA form, the CDR3 reads TGTGCCAGCAGCTTCGACAGGTTTTATGGCTACACCTTC.

V gene TRBV7-2 combines with J gene TRBJ2-2; D ambiguous. The CDR3 runs 13 residues. Looked up from germline, CDR1 is SGHTA and CDR2 is FQGNSA. The germline V and J ends were trimmed by 5 bases and 0 bases, with 4 bases remaining between them. CDR3 coding DNA: TGTGCCAGCAGCCCAACGAACACCGGGGAGCTGTTTTTT. It codes for CASSPTNTGELFF.

This clone was picked up a small number of times. This chain uses TRBV5-1 with TRBJ1-1, with TRBD1 as a possible D gene (5 bases). Germline-derived CDR1 and CDR2 are SGHRS and YFSETQ. The CDR3 is 15 amino acids. V was trimmed by 7 bases and J by 5 bases, leaving 21 bases between them. The CDR3 DNA reads as TGCGCCAGCGCGTTAGTACAGGTTACGATGACTGAAGCTTTCTTT. Protein sequence: CASALVQVTMTEAFF. The whole variable domain, filled in from reference TRBV5-1 and TRBJ1-1, reads KAGVTQTPRYLIKTRGQQVTLSCSPISGHRSVSWYQQTPGQGLQFLFEYFSETQRNKGNFPGRFSGRQFSNSRSEMNVSTLELGDSALYLCASALVQVTMTEAFFGQGTRLTVV.

The V call is TRBV3-1 (or the pseudogene TRBV3-2), the J call TRBJ2-4; D may be TRBD2 (6 bases). The CDR3 contains 18 residues. Trimming shortened V by 1 base and J by 1 base, and 17 bases separated the two germline ends. Germline CDR1 reads LGHDT; CDR2 reads YNNKEL (reference sequence). In DNA, the CDR3 is TGTGCCAGCAGCCAAGGTTCCTGGGGGGAGGAGGCCAAAAACATTCAGTACTTC. Translated: CASSQGSWGEEAKNIQYF.

The J gene is TRBJ1-6, the V gene TRBV9; 9 nucleotides line up with TRBD1. V lost 3 bases and J lost 6; bases outside the gene matches: 1. Per the germline V gene, CDR1 is SGDLS and CDR2 is YYNGEE. The CDR3 consists of 14 residues. CDR3 residues: CASSEQGANSPLHF. CDR3 nucleotide sequence: TGTGCCAGCAGCGAACAGGGGGCTAATTCACCCCTCCACTTT.

The chain joins TRBV4-2 to TRBJ1-2, with TRBD1 as a possible D gene (6 bases). Germline-derived CDR1 and CDR2 are LGHNA and YNFKEQ. Trimming shortened V by 3 bases and J by 4 bases, and 21 bases separated the two germline ends. This CDR3 contains 17 residues. The CDR3 DNA reads as TGTGCCAGCAGCCAGGGTAAAGACAGGCCCTTATTCTATGGCTACACCTTC. Translated, it gives CASSQGKDRPLFYGYTF.

V is TRBV27 and J is TRBJ1-1; D perhaps matches TRBD1 (5 bases). This CDR3 spans 14 amino acids. CDR1 is MNHEY and CDR2 is SMNVEV in the germline V gene (reference sequence). With 3 bases removed from V and 5 bases from J, the gap between germline ends came to 13 bases. This CDR3 reads CASSFGAGGTEAFF. The CDR3, as DNA: TGTGCCAGCAGTTTTGGAGCGGGGGGGACTGAAGCTTTCTTT.

This clone showed up just a few times. The chain employs TRBV29-1 and TRBJ1-5; D perhaps matches TRBD1 (5 bases). CDR1 SQVTM and CDR2 ANQGSEA come from the germline V gene. This CDR3 is 19 amino acids long. Trimming cost V 1 base and J 2 bases, with 24 bases left between them. Here the CDR3 reads CSVEGRSQGRERGNQPQHF. The CDR3 DNA reads TGCAGCGTTGAAGGAAGAAGTCAGGGTCGTGAACGCGGCAATCAGCCCCAGCATTTT.

This chain links TRBV3-1 (or the pseudogene TRBV3-2) with TRBJ1-2; 11 bases are a match to TRBD1. The CDR3 has 16 amino acids. After removal of 2 bases from V and 5 bases from J, the junction contained 7 bases not matched to a gene. The V gene's germline CDR1 is LGHDT and CDR2 YNNKEL (reference sequence). The CDR3 sequence: CASSQHIGQGAYGYTF. For the CDR3, the DNA is TGTGCCAGCAGCCAACATATAGGACAGGGGGCTTATGGCTACACCTTC.

As for this clone: The sample has other DNA sequences that encode this CDR3 too. Here the CDR3 DNA reads TGTGCCAGCAGCTTCTTGGGGACAGGGGGTACCACTGAAGCTTTCTTT. It is translated as CASSFLGTGGTTEAFF. The rearrangement joins TRBV7-2 to TRBJ1-1, with TRBD1 matching 11 bases. CDR1 is SGHTA and CDR2 is FQGNSA in the germline V gene. This CDR3 contains 16 residues. The ends lost 3 bases at V and 4 bases at J; junction bases unmatched: 7.

This clone was recorded once. The J gene is TRBJ1-2, the V gene TRBV2, with D tentatively TRBD1 (5 bases). With 2 bases removed from V and 3 bases from J, the gap between germline ends came to 10 bases. Germline loops: CDR1 SNHLY, CDR2 FYNNEI. The CDR3 has 14 residues. The CDR3 region has the DNA TGTGCCAGCAGTGAACAGGGCTCGGACTATGGCTACACCTTC. This translates into CASSEQGSDYGYTF.

The chain carries TRBV5-1 and TRBJ1-2; D uncertain. The length of the CDR3 is 13 residues. Per the germline V gene, CDR1 is SGHRS and CDR2 is YFSETQ. Trimming stripped 1 base from V and 6 bases from J, with 10 bases between. The CDR3 coding sequence is TGCGCCAGCAGCTTGACGGGATTGGATGGCTACACCTTC. Amino acids: CASSLTGLDGYTF.

This chain connects TRBV4-1 to TRBJ2-1, with unresolved D. Trimming took 3 bases from V and 7 from J, leaving 13 bases between them. Germline CDR1 is MGHRA and CDR2 is YSYEKL. The CDR3 runs 14 residues. CDR3 nucleotides: TGCGCCAGCAGCCAGGTCCGGCAGACTAATGAGCAGTTCTTC. It specifies CASSQVRQTNEQFF.